These T cell receptor beta chains were read from a single sample in a study of CD8 T cells in ankylosing spondylitis. TCRdb reprocessed the 5' RACE reads with MiXCR, giving one entry per CDR3 protein. Of fewer than 400,000 distinct CDR3 sequences in the sample, 8% were seen once. Sequenced sample: blood, either unsorted or a sorted T cell fraction (not recorded which). The receptors come from a male donor with ankylosing spondylitis. Both conserved end residues are part of each CDR3. The order of the fields is D gene, V gene, J gene, clone size, CDR3 DNA, CDR3 protein. A D gene is named only where the DNA matches it firmly. Some rows have no size entry. The others give once, few or many, or a class for an expanded clone.

>-|TRBV18|TRBJ1-1|few
TGTGCCAGCTCAGCCCACCGGGACGGTGATACTGAAGCTTTCTTT
CASSAHRDGDTEAFF
>-|TRBV12-3/TRBV12-4|TRBJ2-7|few
TGTGCCAGCAGGGCAGGGGATGAGCAGTACTTC
CASRAGDEQYF
>-|TRBV7-7|TRBJ2-2|many
TGTGCTAGCAGCTTGACAACAGGTTTTGCCGGGGAGCTGTTTTTT
CASSLTTGFAGELFF
>-|TRBV7-9|TRBJ2-7|few
TGTGCCAGCAGCTTCCCTCGGGATCCCTACGAGCAGTACTTC
CASSFPRDPYEQYF
>-|TRBV12-3/TRBV12-4|TRBJ1-5|-
TGTGCCAGCAGTTTAGTGGGGGTTAGCAATCAGCCCCAGCATTTT
CASSLVGVSNQPQHF
>TRBD1|TRBV6-2/TRBV6-3|TRBJ2-7|-
TGTGCCAGCAGGGACGGACAGGTCCACTCCTACGAGCAGTACTTC
CASRDGQVHSYEQYF
>-|TRBV4-2|TRBJ2-7|-
TGTGCCAGCAGCCAAGAAGGGTCTCGCTACGAGCAGTACTTC
CASSQEGSRYEQYF
>TRBD1|TRBV19|TRBJ1-1|few
TGTGCCAGTAGTACTTGGACAGGGGGCACTGAAGCTTTCTTT
CASSTWTGGTEAFF
>TRBD2|TRBV29-1|TRBJ2-5|many
TGCAGCGTTGAAGGCAGACTAGCGGCGCAAGAGACCCAGTACTTC
CSVEGRLAAQETQYF
>-|TRBV24-1|TRBJ2-1|-
TGTGCCACCAGTGCAGGACAGAGCTCCTACAATGAGCAGTTCTTC
CATSAGQSSYNEQFF
>-|TRBV6-5|TRBJ2-1|-
TGTGCCAGCACCGACACGGGTGAGCAGTTCTTC
CASTDTGEQFF
>-|TRBV12-3/TRBV12-4|TRBJ1-5|many
TGTGCCAGCAGCCCCTATCGCCAGGGCAATCAGCCCCAGCATTTT
CASSPYRQGNQPQHF
>TRBD2|TRBV7-6|TRBJ2-1|few
TGTGCCAGCAGCTCCTTTCCCGCGGGAGCGCCCTACAATGAGCAGTTCTTC
CASSSFPAGAPYNEQFF
>TRBD1|TRBV29-1|TRBJ2-7|few
TGCAGCGCTGAGGACAGGGTAGGGGAGCAGTACTTC
CSAEDRVGEQYF
>-|TRBV4-2|TRBJ2-7|many
TGTGCCAGCAGCCCAGAAGGACTTTTCCGCGAGCAGTACTTC
CASSPEGLFREQYF
>-|TRBV5-1|TRBJ2-3|-
TGCGCCAGCAGCTTGGCGGTAGCGCGAGGGACAGATACGCAGTATTTT
CASSLAVARGTDTQYF
>-|TRBV15|TRBJ2-3|many
TGTGCCACTAGACGGGGAGGCACAGATACGCAGTATTTT
CATRRGGTDTQYF
>-|TRBV24-1|TRBJ1-2|few
TGTGCCACCAGTGATTTGGACACAGCCTATGGCTACACCTTC
CATSDLDTAYGYTF
>TRBD2|TRBV5-4|TRBJ2-3|many
TGTGCCAGCAGCCTGACTAGCGGGTGGGGAGATACGCAGTATTTT
CASSLTSGWGDTQYF
>-|TRBV12-3/TRBV12-4|TRBJ1-5|many
TGTGCCAGCACGTCCCGAGGGGGTCGAGGTTTGTATAGCAATCAGCCCCAGCATTTT
CASTSRGGRGLYSNQPQHF
>TRBD1|TRBV7-8|TRBJ1-2|once
TGTGCCAGCAGCCCCCTCCGGGTGCAGGGGGGATATGGCTACACCTTC
CASSPLRVQGGYGYTF
>TRBD1|TRBV28|TRBJ2-7|many
TGTGCCAGCAGGAGACAGGGGGCACCCTACGAGCAGTACTTC
CASRRQGAPYEQYF
>TRBD2|TRBV12-3/TRBV12-4|TRBJ2-7|many
TGTGCCAGCACCCTCTCCGGGACTAGCGGGATCGGAAGGTACTTC
CASTLSGTSGIGRYF
>TRBD2|TRBV7-9|TRBJ2-2|-
TGTGCCAGCAGCTCTAGCGGGTACTACACCGGGGAGCTGTTTTTT
CASSSSGYYTGELFF
>-|TRBV5-1|TRBJ1-1|many
TGCGCCAGCAGCTTGGAGGTGAACACTGAAGCTTTCTTT
CASSLEVNTEAFF
>-|TRBV6-1|TRBJ2-1|-
TGTGCCAGCAGCCAACGGGGCCGATCGGCCTACAATGAGCAGTTCTTC
CASSQRGRSAYNEQFF
>-|TRBV28|TRBJ2-7|-
TGTGCCAGCAAGCCCCGTTGGCGTGCGGACGATCAGTACTTC
CASKPRWRADDQYF